These T cell receptor beta chains were read from a single sample in a study of T cell responses to AZD1222 COVID-19 vaccine. The table came from immunoSEQ multiplex PCR; TCRdb's copy has only in-frame clones and leaves some out. The table has fewer than 95,000 clones, 85% to 90% seen once. Sample: peripheral blood, taken on day 0 of AZD1222 vaccination. The source of these receptors is an adult in good health. The CDR3 runs from the conserved cysteine through the conserved F or W. Fields, in order: V gene, J gene, CDR3 protein.

v_gene: TRBV16
j_gene: TRBJ2-7
CDR3aa: CASSQSWTGGDEQYF

v_gene: TRBV6-5
j_gene: TRBJ1-4
CDR3aa: CASSYSWSATNEKLFF

v_gene: TRBV5-6
j_gene: TRBJ1-2
CDR3aa: CASSPGITYGYTF

v_gene: TRBV24-1
j_gene: TRBJ1-5
CDR3aa: CATSDLSAGAQPQHF

v_gene: TRBV5-1
j_gene: TRBJ2-7
CDR3aa: CASSLGGIPGQDEQYF

v_gene: TRBV28
j_gene: TRBJ2-7
CDR3aa: CASSNRGGAYEQYF

v_gene: TRBV6-5
j_gene: TRBJ1-4
CDR3aa: CASPIAGGNEKLFF

v_gene: TRBV7-6
j_gene: TRBJ1-5
CDR3aa: CASSLGQGPFSNQPQHF

v_gene: TRBV5-4
j_gene: TRBJ1-2
CDR3aa: CASSRSGVNYGYTF

v_gene: TRBV6-4
j_gene: TRBJ2-5
CDR3aa: CASSLGGGQETQYF

v_gene: TRBV21-1
j_gene: TRBJ2-3
CDR3aa: CASSLPTGGASDTQYF

v_gene: TRBV12-5
j_gene: TRBJ2-2
CDR3aa: CASGGTSGSVTGELFF

v_gene: TRBV19
j_gene: TRBJ2-5
CDR3aa: CASSRSWQGGETQYF

v_gene: TRBV25-1
j_gene: TRBJ2-3
CDR3aa: CASSERAPDTQYF

v_gene: TRBV5-4
j_gene: TRBJ2-7
CDR3aa: CASSFASGYEQYF

v_gene: TRBV19
j_gene: TRBJ2-7
CDR3aa: CASSMDGVSYEQYF

v_gene: TRBV6-6
j_gene: TRBJ2-7
CDR3aa: CASSYSAQSYEQYF

v_gene: TRBV9
j_gene: TRBJ2-3
CDR3aa: CASSVGGVTGTDTQYF

v_gene: TRBV7-2
j_gene: TRBJ2-1
CDR3aa: CASSPYSKGLAGAYNEQFF

v_gene: TRBV5-6
j_gene: TRBJ1-6
CDR3aa: CASSYGTGGKLNSPLHF

v_gene: TRBV9
j_gene: TRBJ1-1
CDR3aa: CASSVGVSRGPGNTEAFF

v_gene: TRBV28
j_gene: TRBJ2-7
CDR3aa: CASSFLGTKVYEQYF